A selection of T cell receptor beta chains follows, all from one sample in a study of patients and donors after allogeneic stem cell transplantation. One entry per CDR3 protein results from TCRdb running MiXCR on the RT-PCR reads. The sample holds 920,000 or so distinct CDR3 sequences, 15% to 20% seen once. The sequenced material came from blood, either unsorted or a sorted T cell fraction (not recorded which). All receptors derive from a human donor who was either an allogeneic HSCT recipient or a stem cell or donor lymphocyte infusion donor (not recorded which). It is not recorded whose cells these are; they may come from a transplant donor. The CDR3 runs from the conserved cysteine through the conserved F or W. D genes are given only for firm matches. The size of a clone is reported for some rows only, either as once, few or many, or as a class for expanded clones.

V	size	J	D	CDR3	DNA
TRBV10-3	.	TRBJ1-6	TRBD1	CAIKPGQGYSPLHF	TGTGCCATCAAGCCGGGACAGGGTTATTCACCCCTCCACTTT
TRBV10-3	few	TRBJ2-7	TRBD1	CAISTGTEPFEQYF	TGTGCCATCAGTACTGGGACAGAACCTTTCGAGCAGTACTTC
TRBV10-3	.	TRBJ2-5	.	CAISSKETQYF	TGTGCCATCAGCTCCAAAGAGACCCAGTACTTC
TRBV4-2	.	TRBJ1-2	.	CASSQVTGSGYGYTF	TGTGCCAGCAGCCAAGTCACCGGGAGTGGGTATGGCTACACCTTC
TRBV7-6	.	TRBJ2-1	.	CASSLEPGGNEQFF	TGTGCCAGCAGCTTAGAGCCAGGGGGGAATGAGCAGTTCTTC
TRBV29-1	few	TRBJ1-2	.	CSVDRTPFYGYTF	TGCAGCGTTGACCGGACGCCTTTCTATGGCTACACCTTC
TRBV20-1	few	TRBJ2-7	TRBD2	CSASRLAGGPYEQYF	TGCAGTGCAAGCCGACTAGCGGGAGGGCCTTACGAGCAGTACTTC
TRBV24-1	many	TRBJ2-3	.	CATGTFDTQYF	TGTGCCACCGGAACCTTCGATACGCAGTATTTT
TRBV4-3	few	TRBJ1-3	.	CASSPETASGNTIYF	TGCGCCAGCAGCCCTGAGACGGCCTCTGGAAACACCATATATTTT
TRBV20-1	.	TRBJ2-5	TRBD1	CSVPGQGVQETQYF	TGCAGTGTACCGGGACAGGGGGTTCAAGAGACCCAGTACTTC